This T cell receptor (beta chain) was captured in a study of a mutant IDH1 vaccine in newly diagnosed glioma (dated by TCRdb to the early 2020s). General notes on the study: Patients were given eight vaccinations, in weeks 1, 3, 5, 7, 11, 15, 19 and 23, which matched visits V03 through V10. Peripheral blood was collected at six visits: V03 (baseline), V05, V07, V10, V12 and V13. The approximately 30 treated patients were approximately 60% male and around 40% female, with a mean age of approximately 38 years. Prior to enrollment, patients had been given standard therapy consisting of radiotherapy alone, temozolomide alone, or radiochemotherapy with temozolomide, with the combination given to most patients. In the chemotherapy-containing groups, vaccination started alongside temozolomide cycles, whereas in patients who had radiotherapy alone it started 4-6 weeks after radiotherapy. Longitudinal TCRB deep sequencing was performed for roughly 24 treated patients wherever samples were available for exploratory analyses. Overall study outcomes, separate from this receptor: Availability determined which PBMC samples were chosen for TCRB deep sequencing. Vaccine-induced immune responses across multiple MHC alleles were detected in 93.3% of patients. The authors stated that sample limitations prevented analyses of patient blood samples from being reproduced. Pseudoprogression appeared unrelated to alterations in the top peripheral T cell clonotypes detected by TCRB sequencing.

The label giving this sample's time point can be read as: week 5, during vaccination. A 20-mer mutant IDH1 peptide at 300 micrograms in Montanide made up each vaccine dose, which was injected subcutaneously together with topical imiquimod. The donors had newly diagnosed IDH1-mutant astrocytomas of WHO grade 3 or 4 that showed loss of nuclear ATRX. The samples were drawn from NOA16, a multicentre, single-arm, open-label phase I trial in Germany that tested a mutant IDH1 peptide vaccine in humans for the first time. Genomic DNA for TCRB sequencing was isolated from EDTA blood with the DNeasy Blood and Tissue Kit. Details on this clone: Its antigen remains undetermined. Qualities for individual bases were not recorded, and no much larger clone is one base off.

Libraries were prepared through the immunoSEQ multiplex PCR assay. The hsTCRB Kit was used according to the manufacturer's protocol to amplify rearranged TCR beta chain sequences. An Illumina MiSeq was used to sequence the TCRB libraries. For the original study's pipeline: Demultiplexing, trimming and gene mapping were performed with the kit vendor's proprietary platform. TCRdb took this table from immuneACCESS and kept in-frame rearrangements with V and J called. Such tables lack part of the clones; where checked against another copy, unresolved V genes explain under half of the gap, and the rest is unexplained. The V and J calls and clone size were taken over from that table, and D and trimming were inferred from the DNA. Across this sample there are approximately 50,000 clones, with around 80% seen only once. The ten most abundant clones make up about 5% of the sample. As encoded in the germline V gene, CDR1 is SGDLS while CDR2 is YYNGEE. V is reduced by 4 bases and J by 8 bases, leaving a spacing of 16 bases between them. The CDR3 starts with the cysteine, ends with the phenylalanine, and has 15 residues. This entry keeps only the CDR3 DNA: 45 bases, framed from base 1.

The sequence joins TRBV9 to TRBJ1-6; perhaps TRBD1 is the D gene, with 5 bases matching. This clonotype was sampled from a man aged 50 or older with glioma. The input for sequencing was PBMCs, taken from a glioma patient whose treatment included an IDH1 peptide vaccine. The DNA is TGTGCCAGCAGCACCCTTCAGGGTGGGGATTCACCCCTCCACTTT. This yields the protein CASSTLQGGDSPLHF.